The source of this TCR beta chain is a study of shared clonotypes between healthy human individuals (dated by TCRdb to the early 2020s). Some background on the complete study: The cohort included a few men and a couple of women between 18 and 49 years of age. For each donor, three plates each were used for CD4 naive and CD4 memory, two plates were used for CD8 naive, and one plate was used for CD8 memory. To estimate repertoire size and how much clonotype sharing occurs between individuals, the study deeply sequenced the blood TCR repertoires of about 5 healthy adults. To increase sequencing depth and limit assay-specific biases, TCR repertoire library preparation and sequencing were carried out by different laboratories using diverse techniques. Each donor's leukapheresis produced roughly between roughly 0.9 and 9 billion PBMCs.

Using the deep immunoSEQ assay, multiplex PCR amplified TCR CDR3 regions from genomic DNA. Genomic DNA extracted from each cell subset was distributed evenly over all wells of several immunoSEQ 96-well plates, and each plate served as one replicate. For sorted subsets, roughly 0.2 ug genomic DNA, equal to about 30,000 T cell genomes, was loaded into each replicate PCR. Purified libraries were quantified with a Qubit 3.0 fluorometer, sized on a Bioanalyzer 2100, and re-quantified with the KAPA Library Quantification kit. Every immunoSEQ 96-well plate was sequenced on a dedicated single-read 150-cycle Illumina NextSeq 550 flow cell. The original methods were these. Because the immunoSEQ output held only junctional sequences and lacked quality scores, the filtering could not match the filtering applied to full-length reads. To assign V/J genes and CDR3, sequences were annotated against IMGT germline references using PyIR, a Python wrapper for IgBLAST v1.9. Reads were removed for weak V/J assignments (E-value above 1e-6), missing CDR3, stop codons, out-of-frame junctions, or ambiguous translated residues. V3J clonotypes were defined as sequences sharing an identical inferred V gene, J gene, and CDR3 amino acid sequence. Percentage overlap between repertoires was calculated by dividing the number of shared unique clonotypes by the size of the smaller repertoire. Richness of each repertoire was evaluated using RTK rarefaction, the Chao1 estimator, and Recon v2.1 estimates of unobserved clonotypes. For all TCRbeta clonotypes obtained by the gDNA method from four donors, generation probabilities were computed with OLGA. The clones in this table, taken by TCRdb from immuneACCESS, are in-frame only. Not every clone is retained; where verified, under half of the shortfall comes from an unresolved V gene, and the cause of the rest is unknown. D and trimming were read from the DNA, whereas the V and J calls and clone size are those reported in that table. This sample has about 2,200,000 clones in its table, and 85% to 95% of those were observed once. Around 1.7% of the sample comes from the top ten.

A word on this clone: Its antigen is currently not known. Base qualities are not provided; no much larger clone lies one nucleotide away. This CDR3 is also generated by other DNA sequences in the sample.

CD8 naive samples were obtained by positive selection for CCR7 among CD45RO-negative cells, yielding a CD45RA+CCR7+ population from which TemRA cells were excluded. Healthy HIV-negative adults with no recently reported acute infections or vaccinations were included as donors. Every donor was a Caucasian adult residing in Nashville, Tennessee, USA. After blood collection by leukapheresis, PBMCs were isolated using Ficoll-Histopaque density gradient centrifugation and then cryopreserved in the vapor phase of liquid nitrogen. Analytical flow cytometry was used to check the purity and quantity of each magnetically sorted T cell population. Each sorted fraction had its genomic DNA isolated and then quantified by UV absorbance on a Nanodrop 2000c. What the authors observed across the whole study: Sharing across four donors was observed for around 5% of naive CD4, over 3% of naive CD8, 2% to 2.5% of memory CD4, and roughly 0.4% of memory CD8 clonotypes. Pairwise subsampling led to the expectation that sequencing depth would affect the degree of clonotype sharing among donors. Compared with non-shared clonotypes, clonotypes shared by all four sorted-subset donors had higher generation probabilities. Estimated clonotype richness was generally larger for naive than for memory subsets. The genetic and exposure-history diversity represented was limited by the small number of donors. Incomplete sequencing was indicated by rarefaction of sorted-subset datasets, despite the large sequencing depth. Only blood was sampled, and tissue TCR repertoires likely differ from those in blood.

The germline ends are 10 bases apart after V is trimmed by 4 bases and J by 1 base. According to the germline V gene, CDR1 reads SGHAT and CDR2 reads FQNNGV. From its cysteine to its phenylalanine, the CDR3 spans 15 amino acids. Here the CDR3 DNA is all that survives: 45 bases in frame from base 1. Sequencing was done on a sample of naive CD8+ T cells from PBMCs. This sample's cell subset or site label indicates: CD45RA+CCR7+. The sequence was obtained from a young man in good health. Some clones in this sample may be carry-over from other donors' samples. Recombination linked TRBV11-2 to TRBJ2-2; the D gene is unclear. The CDR3 reads CASSSRTGNTGELFF. In nucleotides, the sequence is TGTGCCAGCAGCTCTCGGACGGGGAACACCGGGGAGCTGTTTTTT. Reference TRBV11-2 and TRBJ2-2 proteins supply the regions before and after the CDR3; the full variable domain is: EAGVAQSPRYKIIEKRQSVAFWCNPISGHATLYWYQQILGQGPKLLIQFQNNGVVDDSQLPKDRFSAERLKGVDSTLKIQPAKLEDSAVYLCASSSRTGNTGELFFGEGSRLTVL.